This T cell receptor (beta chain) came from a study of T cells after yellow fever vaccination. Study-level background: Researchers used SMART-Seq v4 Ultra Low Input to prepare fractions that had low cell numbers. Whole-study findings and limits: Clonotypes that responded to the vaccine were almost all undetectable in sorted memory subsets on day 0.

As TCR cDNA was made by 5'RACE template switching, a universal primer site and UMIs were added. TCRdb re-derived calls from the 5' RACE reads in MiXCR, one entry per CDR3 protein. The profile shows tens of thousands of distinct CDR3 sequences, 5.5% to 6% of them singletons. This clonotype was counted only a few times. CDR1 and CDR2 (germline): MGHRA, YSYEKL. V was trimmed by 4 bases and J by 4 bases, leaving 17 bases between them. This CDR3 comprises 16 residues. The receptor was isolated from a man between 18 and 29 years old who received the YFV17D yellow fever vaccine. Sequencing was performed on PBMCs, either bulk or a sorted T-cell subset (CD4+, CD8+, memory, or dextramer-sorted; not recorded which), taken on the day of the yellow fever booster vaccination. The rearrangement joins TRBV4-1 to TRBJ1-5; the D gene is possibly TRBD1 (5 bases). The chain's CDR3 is CASSRAWQGLNQPQHF. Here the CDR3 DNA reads TGCGCCAGCAGCCGAGCCTGGCAGGGACTTAATCAGCCCCAGCATTTT.